The 30 T cell receptor beta chains below all came from one sample that was sequenced in a study of blood T cell repertoires in COVID-19. The protocol was immunoSEQ multiplex PCR, while the TCRdb copy is restricted to in-frame clones and leaves out a portion. The sample records 300,000 to 350,000 clones, approximately 88% being singletons. The specimen was peripheral blood. Receptor source: a woman in her twenties or thirties with COVID-19, enrolled during active disease.

The chain uses TRBV2 and TRBJ1-6; 8 nucleotides agree with TRBD1. The CDR3 extends over 14 amino acids. V lost 5 bases, J lost 5 bases, and 2 bases stayed unmatched. CDR1 is SNHLY, CDR2 FYNNEI, per germline. CDR3 amino acids: CASSYRGDNSPLHF. For the CDR3, the DNA is TGTGCCAGCAGTTACAGGGGGGATAATTCACCCCTCCACTTT.

The chain uses TRBV19 and TRBJ2-1; 7 bases are shared with TRBD1. The CDR3 is 15 amino acids. Germline CDR1 is LNHDA and CDR2 is SQIVND (reference sequence). Trimming at V came to 6 bases and at J to 6 bases, leaving 11 bases not matched to a gene. Written as DNA, the CDR3 is TGTGCCAGTAGCGGTAACAGGGGCGGGTCCAATGAGCAGTTCTTC. It codes for CASSGNRGGSNEQFF.

The chain uses TRBV9 and TRBJ2-1, with 10 positions matching TRBD1. J was trimmed by 0 bases and V by 0 bases; bases with no gene match: 6. This CDR3 has 18 amino acids. Per the germline V gene, CDR1 is SGDLS and CDR2 is YYNGEE. The CDR3 spells CASSVGQGAYSSYNEQFF. CDR3 in DNA: TGTGCCAGCAGCGTAGGACAGGGGGCATATAGCTCCTACAATGAGCAGTTCTTC.

The rearrangement uses TRBV29-1 and TRBJ1-2; no clear D. This CDR3 region has 12 residues. V gave up 8 bases and J gave up 0 bases, with 10 bases separating them. Germline CDR1 and CDR2: SQVTM and ANQGSEA. The CDR3 bases are TGCAGCACCGAGTCTGCTAACTATGGCTACACCTTC. Its translation is CSTESANYGYTF.

This clone was detected a few times. The chain joins TRBV30 to TRBJ1-6; 7 bases are shared with TRBD1. V dropped 8 bases and J dropped 9; count of bases not matched to a gene: 10. CDR1 and CDR2 (germline): GTSNPN, SVGIG (reference sequence). This CDR3 comprises 13 residues. The CDR3 reads CAGTGTVGSPLHF. CDR3 bases: TGTGCCGGCACCGGGACAGTAGGTTCACCCCTCCACTTT.

The chain has TRBV21-1 and TRBJ1-1. TRBV21-1 is a pseudogene locus. CDR3 length: 16 residues. CDR3 coding DNA: TGTGCCAGCAGCAAAGGGGGAGGAAGAAGGAACACTGAAGCTTTCTTT. It encodes CASSKGGGRRNTEAFF.

Only one count was recorded for this clone. CDR3 DNA: TGTGCCACCAGCAGAGATCGGGGTGCATTAGAGCAGTACTTC. Translated: CATSRDRGALEQYF. This rearrangement joins TRBV15 to TRBJ2-7; perhaps TRBD2 as D (5 bases). CDR3 size: 14 residues. With 0 bases removed from V and 7 bases from J, the gap between germline ends came to 13 bases. Germline CDR1 is LNHNV and CDR2 is YYDKDF (reference sequence).

The CDR3 region has the DNA TGCGCCAGCAGCCGGTCCGCGGGTAGCAATCAGCCCCAGCATTTT. Translation gives CASSRSAGSNQPQHF. The chain recombines TRBV4-1 with TRBJ1-5; D gene uncertain. This CDR3 is built from 15 residues. CDR1 is MGHRA, CDR2 YSYEKL, per germline. The germline V and J ends were trimmed by 4 bases and 0 bases, with 10 bases remaining between them.

The chain employs TRBV5-1 and TRBJ2-2; D call uncertain. The CDR3 has 13 residues. CDR1 and CDR2 (germline): SGHRS, YFSETQ. V dropped 3 bases and J dropped 5 bases, with 8 bases sitting between them. CDR3 sequence (DNA): TGCGCCAGCAGCTACCAGGATACCGGGGAGCTGTTTTTT. This translates into CASSYQDTGELFF.

This clone was counted a single time. The rearrangement joins TRBV28 to TRBJ2-3; 7 bases align to TRBD2. This CDR3 is built from 17 residues. Trimming removed 6 bases from V and 3 bases from J; junction bases left unmatched: 15. Germline loops: CDR1 MDHEN, CDR2 SYDVKM. The CDR3 sequence: CASSPSSVSGLTDTQYF. In nucleotides, the CDR3 is TGTGCCAGCAGCCCCTCCTCGGTTAGCGGGCTGACAGATACGCAGTATTTT.

This clone was picked up one time. The V call is TRBV5-4, the J call TRBJ2-2, with TRBD2 identical over 8 bases. The CDR3 extends over 15 amino acids. Trimming removed 0 bases from V and 7 bases from J; junction bases left unmatched: 5. CDR1 and CDR2 (germline): SGHNT, YYREEE (reference sequence). The CDR3 here is CASSLGSGVRGELFF. In nucleotides, the CDR3 is TGTGCCAGCAGCTTGGGTAGCGGGGTTCGCGGGGAGCTGTTTTTT.

V usage is TRBV6-5 and J usage is TRBJ1-1, with D maybe TRBD1 (6 bases). CDR1 and CDR2 (germline): MNHEY, SVGAGI. CDR3 size: 14 residues. Trimming left V 5 bases short and J 7 bases short, with 17 bases between. The CDR3 DNA sequence: TGTGCCAGCAGTAAAACAACAGGGACCCATGAAGCTTTCTTT. It is translated as CASSKTTGTHEAFF.

The gene calls are TRBV6-5 and TRBJ1-6; the D gene is possibly TRBD1 (5 bases). The CDR3 consists of 13 residues. V lost 5 bases and J 12 bases, leaving 14 bases between the germline ends. CDR1 is MNHEY and CDR2 is SVGAGI in the germline V gene. This CDR3 is CASSLPGLQPLHF. The CDR3 DNA follows: TGTGCCAGCAGTCTCCCGGGACTCCAACCCCTCCACTTT.

The chain joins TRBV11-3 to TRBJ1-5; TRBD1 aligns across 8 bases. With V trimmed by 5 bases and J by 4 bases, 16 bases remained unmatched. Germline CDR1 and CDR2: SGHNT and YENEEA. The CDR3 spans 18 residues. CDR3 sequence (DNA): TGTGCCAGCAGCCTAAAAGATCGGACAGGGAGAGGTAATCAGCCCCAGCATTTT. Residues: CASSLKDRTGRGNQPQHF. The full variable domain, in which reference TRBV11-3 and TRBJ1-5 provide the parts outside the CDR3, is EAGVVQSPRYKIIEKKQPVAFWCNPISGHNTLYWYLQNLGQGPELLIRYENEEAVDDSQLPKDRFSAERLKGVDSTLKIQPAELGDSAVYLCASSLKDRTGRGNQPQHFGDGTRLSIL.

J is TRBJ2-1 and V is TRBV4-3; TRBD2 matches at 8 bases. Trimming removed 0 bases from V and 9 bases from J; junction bases left unmatched: 4. CDR1 LGHNA and CDR2 YSLEER come from the germline V gene. The CDR3 covers 14 residues. CDR3 amino acids: CASSQENRGGEQFF. Here the CDR3 DNA reads TGCGCCAGCAGCCAAGAAAATCGGGGGGGTGAGCAGTTCTTC.

V gene TRBV6-5 combines with J gene TRBJ2-1, with TRBD2 as a possible D gene (7 bases). Germline CDR1 MNHEY, CDR2 SVGAGI. The CDR3 is 15 amino acids. Trimming left V 5 bases short and J 2 bases short, with 13 bases between. CDR3 DNA: TGTGCCAGCAGTATAACAGGGAGGGCCTACAATGAGCAGTTCTTC. Translating it yields CASSITGRAYNEQFF.

The chain is built from TRBV6-5 and TRBJ1-1; D unclear. CDR1 and CDR2 (germline): MNHEY, SVGAGI. CDR3 length equals 16 residues. V lost 0 bases, J lost 1 base, and 12 bases lay in between. CDR3 DNA: TGTGCCAGCAGTTACTCGAATTTTATACAGAACACTGAAGCTTTCTTT. Translation: CASSYSNFIQNTEAFF.

V is TRBV18 and J is TRBJ1-2; perhaps TRBD1 as D (5 bases). The CDR3 length is 14 residues. Per germline, CDR1 KGHSH and CDR2 LQKENI. Trimming left V 3 bases short and J 5 bases short, with 13 bases between. CDR3 nucleotides: TGTGCCAGCTCACCGGAGTCAGGGTCGTATGGCTACACCTTC. Its protein is CASSPESGSYGYTF. Using reference TRBV18 and TRBJ1-2 for the parts outside the CDR3, the full variable domain is NAGVMQNPRHLVRRRGQEARLRCSPMKGHSHVYWYRQLPEEGLKFMVYLQKENIIDESGMPKERFSAEFPKEGPSILRIQQVVRGDSAAYFCASSPESGSYGYTFGSGTRLTVV.

This chain connects TRBV10-2 to TRBJ2-1, with TRBD1 matching over 10 bases. The V and J ends lost 6 bases and 4 bases, in that order; junction bases with no gene match: 3. Germline CDR1 and CDR2: WSHSY and SAAADI. The length of the CDR3 is 14 residues. The CDR3 bases are TGCGCCAGCAGGGACAGGGGGTTGTACAATGAGCAGTTCTTC. Protein product: CASRDRGLYNEQFF.

This chain joins TRBV13 and TRBJ1-1; 7 bases match TRBD1. After removal of 6 bases from V and 3 bases from J, the junction contained 7 bases not matched to a gene. The CDR3 has 14 residues. Germline V CDR1 and CDR2: PRHDT, FYEKMQ (reference sequence). The CDR3 loop reads CASRLQGSYTEAFF. Written as DNA, the CDR3 is TGTGCCAGCAGGTTACAGGGGTCCTACACTGAAGCTTTCTTT. The full variable domain, with the rest looked up from reference TRBV13 and TRBJ1-1, is AAGVIQSPRHLIKEKRETATLKCYPIPRHDTVYWYQQGPGQDPQFLISFYEKMQSDKGSIPDRFSAQQFSDYHSELNMSSLELGDSALYFCASRLQGSYTEAFFGQGTRLTVV.

V gene TRBV6-5 combines with J gene TRBJ1-2; D unclear. Germline CDR1 reads MNHEY; CDR2 reads SVGAGI. This CDR3 contains 14 residues. V lost 0 bases to trimming and J lost 8 bases, with 13 bases between them. CDR3 protein: CASSYSRLGGGYTF. CDR3 bases: TGTGCCAGCAGTTACTCGCGTCTTGGCGGCGGCTACACCTTC.

The rearrangement joins TRBV11-2 to TRBJ1-2; a possible D gene is TRBD1 (5 bases). The CDR3 totals 15 residues. V was clipped by 0 bases and J by 6 bases, with 14 bases between them. CDR1 is SGHAT and CDR2 is FQNNGV in the germline V gene. CDR3 sequence: CASSLDPGREDGYTF. DNA for the CDR3: TGTGCCAGCAGCTTAGATCCCGGCAGGGAAGATGGCTACACCTTC.

The chain carries TRBV4-2 and TRBJ1-5; perhaps TRBD1 as D (5 bases). The CDR3 contains 16 residues. Per germline, CDR1 LGHNA and CDR2 YNFKEQ. V dropped 0 bases and J dropped 4 bases, with 13 bases sitting between them. The CDR3, as DNA: TGTGCCAGCAGCCAAGAGGCGGGAGACAGAAATCAGCCCCAGCATTTT. Translating gives CASSQEAGDRNQPQHF.

The chain carries TRBV6-2 or TRBV6-3 and TRBJ2-1, with TRBD1 matching 7 bases. Germline V lookup: CDR1 MNHEY, CDR2 SVGEGT. J gave up 7 bases and V 4 bases, and 7 bases lay outside the gene matches. This CDR3 region has 14 residues. This chain's CDR3 is CASSSPDRANEQFF. The DNA for the CDR3 is TGTGCCAGCAGTTCCCCAGACAGGGCGAATGAGCAGTTCTTC.

The chain employs TRBV29-1 and TRBJ2-2; TRBD1 matches at 8 bases. The V and J ends lost 7 bases and 1 base, in that order; junction bases with no gene match: 2. Germline CDR1 and CDR2: SQVTM and ANQGSEA. The CDR3 contains 13 residues. CDR3 in amino acids: CSAGTGNTGELFF. In DNA form, the CDR3 reads TGCAGCGCGGGGACAGGGAACACCGGGGAGCTGTTTTTT.

About this clone: An end of the junction differs from the germline gene, which may be a read error. The chain recombines TRBV7-2 with TRBJ2-7; the match to TRBD1 covers 10 bases. There are 14 residues in the CDR3. Germline-derived CDR1 and CDR2 are SGHTA and FQGNSA. CDR3 bases: TGTGCCAGCAGCGGACAGGGGGTTGGGTACGAGCAGCACTTC. This sequence encodes CASSGQGVGYEQHF.

The V and J genes are TRBV20-1 and TRBJ2-7, with a weak D call TRBD1 (6 bases). Germline V gene sequence: CDR1 DFQATT, CDR2 SNEGSKA (reference sequence). The CDR3 length is 11 residues. Trimming took off 5 bases at V and 4 bases at J, with 9 bases between the two ends. The CDR3 DNA reads as TGCAGTGCTCCACAGGGATACGAGCAGTACGTC. This encodes CSAPQGYEQYV.

The chain is built from TRBV5-4 and TRBJ1-2; TRBD1 matches at 7 bases. Germline V gene data show CDR1 as SGHNT and CDR2 as YYREEE (reference sequence). V shed 7 bases and J 4 bases; nucleotides not matched to a gene: 1. The CDR3 has 11 amino acids. The CDR3 DNA is TGTGCCAGCGGGACAGCCTATGGCTACACCTTC. This translates into CASGTAYGYTF.

CDR3 sequence (DNA): TGTGCCAGCACGGACAGGTCCCCTCTCTATGGCTACACCTTC. Protein sequence: CASTDRSPLYGYTF. The V call is TRBV6-5, the J call TRBJ1-2; TRBD1 aligns across 7 bases. The germline V gene encodes CDR1 MNHEY and CDR2 SVGAGI. The CDR3 has 14 amino acids. J gave up 4 bases and V 7 bases, and 9 bases lay outside the gene matches.

The V call is TRBV5-1, the J call TRBJ2-5; the match to TRBD1 covers 9 bases. In germline, CDR1 is SGHRS, CDR2 YFSETQ. The CDR3 consists of 17 residues. J gave up 7 bases and V 0 bases, and 13 bases lay outside the gene matches. CDR3 region: CASSLGPTGTGSGTQYF. CDR3 DNA: TGCGCCAGCAGCTTGGGCCCTACCGGGACAGGGTCCGGGACCCAGTACTTC.